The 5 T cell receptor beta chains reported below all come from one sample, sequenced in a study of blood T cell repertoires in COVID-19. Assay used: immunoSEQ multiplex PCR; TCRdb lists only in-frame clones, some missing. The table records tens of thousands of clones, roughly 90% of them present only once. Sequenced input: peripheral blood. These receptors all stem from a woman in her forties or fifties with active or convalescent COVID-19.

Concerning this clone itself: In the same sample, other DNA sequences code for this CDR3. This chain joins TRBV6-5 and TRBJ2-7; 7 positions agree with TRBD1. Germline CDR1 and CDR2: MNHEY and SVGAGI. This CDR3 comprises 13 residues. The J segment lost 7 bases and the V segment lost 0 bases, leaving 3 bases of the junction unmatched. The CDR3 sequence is CASSYSTGSEQYF. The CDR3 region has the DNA TGTGCCAGCAGTTACTCGACAGGGAGTGAGCAGTACTTC.

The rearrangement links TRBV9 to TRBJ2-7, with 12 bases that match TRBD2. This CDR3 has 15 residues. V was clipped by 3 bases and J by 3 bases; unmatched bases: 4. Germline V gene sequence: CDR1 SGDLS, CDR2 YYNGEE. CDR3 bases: TGTGCCAGCAGCGCTGGACTAGCGGGGCTCTACGAGCAGTACTTC. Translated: CASSAGLAGLYEQYF.

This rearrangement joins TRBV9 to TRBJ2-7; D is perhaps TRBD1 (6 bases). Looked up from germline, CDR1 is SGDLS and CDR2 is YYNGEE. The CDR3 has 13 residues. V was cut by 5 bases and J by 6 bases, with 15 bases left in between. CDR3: CASSALLGAEQYF. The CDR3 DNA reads TGTGCCAGCAGTGCACTCTTGGGGGCCGAGCAGTACTTC.

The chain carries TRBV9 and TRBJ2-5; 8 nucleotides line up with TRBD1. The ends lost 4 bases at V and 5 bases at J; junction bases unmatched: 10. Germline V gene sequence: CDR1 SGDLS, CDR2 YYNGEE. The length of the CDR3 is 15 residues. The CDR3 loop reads CASSTGTGFRETQYF. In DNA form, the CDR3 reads TGTGCCAGCAGCACCGGGACAGGTTTTAGGGAGACCCAGTACTTC.

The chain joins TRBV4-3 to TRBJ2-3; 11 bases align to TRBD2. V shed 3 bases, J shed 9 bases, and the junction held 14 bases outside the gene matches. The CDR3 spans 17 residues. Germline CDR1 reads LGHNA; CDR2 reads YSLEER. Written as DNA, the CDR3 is TGCGCCAGCAGCCAGTACCTAGCGGGGGGCCCGAGTGCCACGCAGTATTTT. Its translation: CASSQYLAGGPSATQYF.